The present TCR beta chain was sequenced within a study of T cell changes during pregnancy in multiple sclerosis. Germline CDR1 reads LNHDA; CDR2 reads SQIVND (reference sequence). The CDR3 consists of 14 residues. V lost 6 bases to trimming and J lost 0 bases; unmatched junction nucleotides: 4. The method was immunoSEQ multiplex PCR; TCRdb's version includes in-frame clones alone and lacks a portion of them. Of almost 95,000 clones listed, approximately 92% are singletons. The gene calls are TRBV19 and TRBJ2-5; 7 bases are a match to TRBD1. The receptor's source is a female donor with multiple sclerosis, enrolled in a pregnancy study. Sequenced here: peripheral blood, sampled in the first trimester of pregnancy. CDR3 amino acids: CASRDRDNQETQYF. The CDR3 DNA reads as TGTGCCAGTAGAGACAGGGACAACCAAGAGACCCAGTACTTC.